The 23 T cell receptor beta chains presented below share a single source sample, sequenced in a study of regulatory T cells in long-lasting Graves disease. According to the study, TCR beta libraries were built with iRepertoire HTBI primers and CDR3-region Arm-PCR. TCRdb passed the multiplex PCR reads through MiXCR, listing each CDR3 protein once. The sample has 350,000 to 500,000 distinct CDR3 sequences, roughly 21% seen once. As to time point: persistent/refractory GD, antithyroid drugs over 5 years with positive TRAb. PBMCs were the source of the RNA used for TCR sequencing. Here the sequenced sample was peripheral blood mononuclear cells (PBMCs), taken when the disease was refractory, from a patient treated with antithyroid drugs. The source of these receptors is a female donor with Graves disease.

This clonotype was seen a few times. The chain couples TRBV4-2 to TRBJ2-5, with 10 bases matching TRBD1. The CDR3 totals 18 residues. Trimming at V came to 0 bases and at J to 4 bases, leaving 11 bases not matched to a gene. Germline lookup yields CDR1 LGHNA and CDR2 YNFKEQ. CDR3 bases: TGTGCCAGCAGCCAAGATGGAGGGACAGGGGTTGTAGGAGAGACCCAGTACTTC. It translates to CASSQDGGTGVVGETQYF.

This clonotype was observed at least ten times. Here the CDR3 DNA reads TGTGCCAGCAGTTTCGGGGGGGCCGGGGAGCTGTTTTTT. This encodes CASSFGGAGELFF. The J gene is TRBJ2-2, the V gene TRBV27, with 8 bases identical to TRBD2. Looked up from germline, CDR1 is MNHEY and CDR2 is SMNVEV (reference sequence). CDR3 size: 13 residues. J lost 6 bases, V lost 3 bases, and 0 bases had no gene match.

Worth noting for this clonotype: Because it lacks the conserved phenylalanine or tryptophan at the end, this CDR3 is likely a read error. The rearrangement uses TRBV2 and TRBJ2-1, with D perhaps TRBD1 (5 bases). Germline V gene lookup returns CDR1 SNHLY and CDR2 FYNNEI. The ends were cut back, 6 bases at V and 10 bases at J, with 10 bases in the middle. CDR3 size: 11 residues. The CDR3 DNA reads TGTGCCAGCAGAGGGGCAGGAGAGCAGTTCCTC. Translation gives CASRGAGEQFL.

This clonotype has at least ten counts. The chain couples TRBV9 to TRBJ1-2; the match to TRBD1 covers 9 bases. Germline V CDR1 and CDR2: SGDLS, YYNGEE. The CDR3 covers 17 residues. V lost 2 bases and J lost 0; bases outside the gene matches: 8. The CDR3, as DNA: TGTGCCAGCAGCGTCCGGGACAGGGCAAACTCTAACTATGGCTACACCTTC. It codes for CASSVRDRANSNYGYTF.

Of note for this clonotype: Since a much larger clone is just one base distant, this may be a read error. This chain links TRBV28 with TRBJ2-7; no definite D call. This CDR3 region has 14 residues. The V gene's germline CDR1 is MDHEN and CDR2 SYDVKM. CDR3 sequence (DNA): TGTGCCAGCCTTGATAGTAGCTCATCCTGCGAGCAGTACTTC. Translation: CASLDSSSSCEQYF.

There are many counts of this clonotype. J is TRBJ1-2 and V is TRBV28; the match to TRBD1 covers 7 bases. Trimming at V came to 7 bases and at J to 0 bases, leaving 11 bases not matched to a gene. This CDR3 contains 16 residues. Germline V gene sequence: CDR1 MDHEN, CDR2 SYDVKM. CDR3 in DNA: TGTGCCAGCACCACACAGGGGTCCGTAGCTAACTATGGCTACACCTTC. This codes for CASTTQGSVANYGYTF.

The J gene is TRBJ2-7, the V gene TRBV28; 9 bases align to TRBD2. Germline V gene lookup returns CDR1 MDHEN and CDR2 SYDVKM. CDR3 size: 14 residues. Trimming at V came to 6 bases and at J to 3 bases, leaving 6 bases not matched to a gene. CDR3 DNA sequence: TGTGCCAGCAGAGGTTATAGCGGGAGCTACGAGCAGTACTTC. It translates to CASRGYSGSYEQYF.

The rearrangement links TRBV5-6 to TRBJ2-7; D assignment may be TRBD1 or TRBD2 (6 bases each). Germline V gene data show CDR1 as SGHDT and CDR2 as YYEEEE. The CDR3 contains 13 residues. V lost 4 bases to trimming and J lost 9 bases, with 17 bases between them. CDR3 loop: CASSGAGDGGQYF. CDR3 nucleotides: TGTGCCAGCAGCGGGGCAGGGGACGGGGGGCAGTACTTC.

This clonotype was observed many times. The rearrangement links TRBV20-1 to TRBJ2-7, with D uncertain. V lost 0 bases and J lost 4, with 7 bases in between. This CDR3 has 12 residues. Germline V gene lookup returns CDR1 DFQATT and CDR2 SNEGSKA (reference sequence). The CDR3 here is CSAREGGYEQYF. The CDR3 DNA follows: TGCAGTGCTAGAGAGGGCGGATACGAGCAGTACTTC.

The table lists this clonotype with many counts. The DNA for the CDR3 is TGTGCCAGCTCACCACCAGCAGGGGGAGAGACCCAGTACTTC. This gives the protein CASSPPAGGETQYF. The rearrangement joins TRBV18 to TRBJ2-5; TRBD1 agrees at 7 bases. Germline V lookup: CDR1 KGHSH, CDR2 LQKENI. There are 14 residues in the CDR3. With 0 bases clipped from V and 4 bases from J, the junction kept 2 bases outside the gene matches.

This clonotype has more than one count but fewer than ten. The genes are TRBV7-9 and TRBJ1-2; 7 bases are shared with TRBD1. This CDR3 has 14 amino acids. From germline, CDR1 is SEHNR and CDR2 FQNEAQ (reference sequence). V lost 4 bases to trimming and J lost 4 bases; unmatched junction nucleotides: 6. Here the CDR3 reads CASSYGQVGYGYTF. DNA for the CDR3: TGTGCCAGCAGCTACGGACAGGTCGGCTATGGCTACACCTTC.

This clonotype was picked up a small number of times. This rearrangement joins TRBV12-3 or TRBV12-4 to TRBJ2-7, with D uncertain. V shed 4 bases and J shed 4 bases, with 14 bases lying between them. There are 14 residues in the CDR3. This CDR3 is CASSSDLRPYEQYF. The CDR3 nucleotides read TGTGCCAGCAGTTCGGACCTTAGGCCTTACGAGCAGTACTTC.

There are many counts of this clonotype. The rearrangement joins TRBV7-9 to TRBJ2-5; D possibly corresponds to TRBD2 (6 bases). V was cut by 6 bases and J by 5 bases, with 22 bases left in between. The CDR3 extends over 16 amino acids. Germline CDR1 reads SEHNR; CDR2 reads FQNEAQ (reference sequence). The CDR3 region has the DNA TGTGCCAGCAGATCAACTGACGGGAGACGCCCGGAGACCCAGTACTTC. It encodes CASRSTDGRRPETQYF.

This chain uses TRBV6-1 with TRBJ1-2, with D tentatively TRBD1 (5 bases). CDR3 length: 14 amino acids. Germline CDR1 reads MNHNS; CDR2 reads SASEGT. V was pared by 7 bases and J by 8 bases, with 20 bases between. The CDR3 DNA is TGTGCCAGCACACCCCAGGGCCACATGAGGGGCTACACCTTC. Its translation is CASTPQGHMRGYTF.

This clonotype came up many times. V usage is TRBV7-2 and J usage is TRBJ1-2; D is perhaps TRBD1 (5 bases). V lost 6 bases, J lost 7 bases, and 6 bases lay in between. The CDR3 runs 10 residues. CDR1 and CDR2 (germline): SGHTA, FQGNSA. The CDR3 DNA sequence: TGTGCCAGCAGAGGGGTTGGCTACACCTTC. It codes for CASRGVGYTF.

Many counts were recorded for this clonotype. This rearrangement joins TRBV27 to TRBJ2-1; D is undetermined. This CDR3 is 11 amino acids long. V lost 3 bases and J lost 3, with 0 bases in between. CDR1 and CDR2 (germline): MNHEY, SMNVEV (reference sequence). CDR3 in DNA: TGTGCCAGCAGTTTCTACAATGAGCAGTTCTTC. This translates into CASSFYNEQFF.

This clonotype has at least ten counts. The chain recombines TRBV12-3 or TRBV12-4 with TRBJ2-7, with 11 bases lining up with TRBD2. The CDR3 has 15 residues. After removal of 6 bases from V and 2 bases from J, the junction contained 6 bases not matched to a gene. CDR3 sequence: CASRDGTSGPYEQYF. CDR3 nucleotides: TGTGCCAGCAGAGACGGGACTAGCGGACCCTACGAGCAGTACTTC.

Details on this clonotype: A much larger clone is a single base away; this may be a read error. The V call is TRBV5-6, the J call TRBJ1-2; 8 bases fit TRBD1. J was trimmed by 4 bases and V by 6 bases; bases with no gene match: 11. The germline V gene has CDR1 SGHDT and CDR2 YYEEEE. CDR3 length: 15 amino acids. CDR3 protein: CASNQGSGGGYGYTF. In DNA, the CDR3 is TGTGCCAGCAACCAAGGATCAGGGGGCGGCTATGGCTACACCTTC.

The sample holds a few counts of this clonotype. The rearrangement uses TRBV5-1 and TRBJ2-7; no definite D call. Germline lookup yields CDR1 SGHRS and CDR2 YFSETQ. This CDR3 contains 15 residues. V was cut by 4 bases and J by 0 bases, with 14 bases left in between. The CDR3 loop reads CASSLIPEDSYEQYF. CDR3 bases: TGCGCCAGCAGCCTCATCCCCGAAGACTCCTACGAGCAGTACTTC.

In this sample, this clonotype turned up many times. V gene TRBV5-5 combines with J gene TRBJ1-4, with unresolved D. This CDR3 region has 16 residues. V was trimmed by 0 bases and J by 3 bases, leaving 12 bases between them. Germline V gene lookup returns CDR1 SGHKS and CDR2 YYEKEE (reference sequence). Written as DNA, the CDR3 is TGTGCCAGCAGCTTGGTGTGGCCCGCGGCTAATGAAAAACTGTTTTTT. Its translation: CASSLVWPAANEKLFF.

The chain recombines TRBV3-1 with TRBJ2-2, with 7 positions matching TRBD2. The V gene end was trimmed by 7 bases and the J gene end by 0 bases; junction bases not matched to a gene: 8. This CDR3 is 16 amino acids long. The V gene's germline CDR1 is LGHDT and CDR2 YNNKEL (reference sequence). The CDR3 nucleotides read TGTGCCAGCAACAACGGGGGGAGAGCGAACACCGGGGAGCTGTTTTTT. It is translated as CASNNGGRANTGELFF. The complete variable domain, with remaining parts taken from reference TRBV3-1 and TRBJ2-2, reads DTAVSQTPKYLVTQMGNDKSIKCEQNLGHDTMYWYKQDSKKFLKIMFSYNNKELIINETVPNRFSPKSPDKAHLNLHINSLELGDSAVYFCASNNGGRANTGELFFGEGSRLTVL.

This clonotype was counted ten times or more. This chain connects TRBV28 to TRBJ2-7; 8 bases match TRBD1. The V gene end was trimmed by 2 bases and the J gene end by 6 bases; junction bases not matched to a gene: 6. CDR3 size: 14 residues. Germline lookup yields CDR1 MDHEN and CDR2 SYDVKM. The CDR3 here is CASSLPGGYSEQYF. The DNA of the CDR3 is TGTGCCAGCAGTTTACCAGGGGGCTACTCCGAGCAGTACTTC.

There are a few counts of this clonotype. The chain has TRBV6-2 or TRBV6-3 and TRBJ2-6; no clear D gene. In germline, CDR1 is MNHEY, CDR2 SVGEGT. V lost 0 bases and J lost 2, with 8 bases in between. The CDR3 length is 16 residues. CDR3 bases: TGTGCCAGCAGTTACTCGTTTGCTCCTGGGGCCAACGTCCTGACTTTC. Translated: CASSYSFAPGANVLTF.